This T cell receptor (beta chain) was obtained from a study of shared clonotypes between healthy human individuals. Study-level results: A small donor pool kept down the genetic and exposure-history diversity that was represented. Researchers sampled blood only, noting tissue repertoires likely differ.

Naive CD8 isolation took CD45RO-negative cells positively selected for CCR7 and excluded terminally differentiated effector memory CD45RA+ cells. For this clone: The target antigen is unknown.

V lost 8 bases to trimming and J lost 7 bases, with 17 bases between them. The CDR3 runs to 14 residues. Germline loops: CDR1 MNHEY, CDR2 SMNVEV (reference sequence). When replicate PCRs were run on sorted subsets, they used 150 to 250 ng DNA, around 33,000 T cell genomes. In the source study's methods: Sequence data from immunoSEQ were junction-only and lacked quality scores; consequently, filtering differed. The data were produced by immunoSEQ multiplex PCR, yet TCRdb's version contains in-frame clones alone and is incomplete. V and J calls and clone size are those listed in that table; D and trimming were worked out from the DNA. The profile shows about 2 million clones, roughly 94% of them singletons.

The TCR was taken from a man aged 18 to 30 in good health. J is TRBJ1-4 and V is TRBV27; maybe TRBD1 (6 bases). Input material: naive CD8+ T cells sorted from blood. The CDR3 is CASSKGESREKLFF. For the CDR3, the DNA is TGTGCCAGCTCTAAGGGGGAAAGTCGTGAAAAACTGTTTTTT.